These 13 T cell receptor beta chains were all obtained from the same sample, sequenced in a study of low-dose radiotherapy and immunotherapy resistance in tumors. Alpha- and beta-chain coverage of first-strand cDNA came from TRAV- and TRBV-specific primers. With a constant-region primer and a V-primer adapter, TCRs were subjected to 20 PCR cycles of amplification. One entry per CDR3 protein results from TCRdb running MiXCR on the reads. The repertoire has tens of thousands of distinct CDR3 sequences, approximately 17% of them found once; the top ten carry 5% to 7%. Indicated time point: before trial treatment. This specimen was PBMCs, taken before treatment. These receptors were taken from a male donor with prostate cancer.

This clonotype was recorded at least ten times. The chain has TRBV24-1 and TRBJ1-2; 9 bases map to TRBD1. CDR1 and CDR2 from the germline V gene are KGHDR and SFDVKD. This CDR3 spans 16 amino acids. V was pared by 7 bases and J by 4 bases, with 12 bases of the junction left unmatched. The CDR3 DNA reads TGTGCCACCAGCTTAGGACGGGACAGGGATATCTATGGCTACACCTTC. It translates to CATSLGRDRDIYGYTF.

The V call is TRBV5-6, the J call TRBJ2-5; D possibly corresponds to TRBD1 (7 bases). Trimming pared 2 bases from V and 5 bases from J, leaving 16 bases between. Germline CDR1 reads SGHDT; CDR2 reads YYEEEE. The length of the CDR3 is 15 residues. CDR3 nucleotide sequence: TGTGCCAGCAGCTTACAACAGGGGAGCGGGGAGACCCAGTACTTC. Amino acids: CASSLQQGSGETQYF.

On this clonotype: A much larger clone differs by one base, so this may be a read error. This rearrangement joins TRBV7-9 to TRBJ1-1; D ambiguous. Trimming took off 8 bases at V and 2 bases at J, with 15 bases between the two ends. The germline V gene encodes CDR1 SEHNR and CDR2 FQNEAQ (reference sequence). The CDR3 covers 14 residues. The CDR3, as DNA: TGTGCCAGCTGCATTTCAGGAGCCAACACTGAAGCTTTCTTT. Residues: CASCISGANTEAFF.

The V and J genes are TRBV11-2 and TRBJ2-7, with D possibly matching TRBD1 (6 bases). The CDR3 is made up of 14 amino acids. V gave up 3 bases and J gave up 2 bases, with 11 bases separating them. Germline CDR1 SGHAT, CDR2 FQNNGV. CDR3 region: CASSFLDRPYEQYF. The CDR3 coding sequence is TGTGCCAGCAGCTTTTTGGACAGACCCTACGAGCAGTACTTC.

There are many counts of this clonotype. The CDR3 sequence: CASSLGAGGITGELFF. Written as DNA, the CDR3 is TGTGCCAGCAGCTTAGGAGCGGGAGGTATCACCGGGGAGCTGTTTTTT. The chain recombines TRBV7-9 with TRBJ2-2; 9 positions agree with TRBD2. V dropped 1 base and J dropped 4; count of bases not matched to a gene: 4. The CDR3 runs to 16 residues. CDR1 and CDR2 from the germline V gene are SEHNR and FQNEAQ (reference sequence).

In this sample, this clonotype turned up many times. The V gene is TRBV18, the J gene TRBJ2-1, with 9 bases matching TRBD1. CDR3 length: 14 residues. The V gene end was trimmed by 1 base and the J gene end by 10 bases; junction bases not matched to a gene: 5. The germline gives CDR1 KGHSH, CDR2 LQKENI. CDR3 sequence (DNA): TGTGCCAGCTCACCACGGGACAGGGAGGGAGAGCAGTTCTTC. It is translated as CASSPRDREGEQFF.

This clonotype was counted at least ten times. The chain has TRBV7-9 and TRBJ1-6; D is undetermined. Germline V CDR1 and CDR2: SEHNR, FQNEAQ (reference sequence). The CDR3 has 14 residues. V gave up 2 bases and J gave up 6 bases, with 8 bases separating them. The CDR3 bases are TGTGCCAGCAGCTTAACCCAGCCTAATTCACCCCTCCACTTT. It specifies CASSLTQPNSPLHF.

This clonotype was seen many times. The chain combines TRBV6-1 with TRBJ2-3, with TRBD2 matching over 9 bases. CDR3 size: 16 residues. Trimming removed 6 bases from V and 5 bases from J; junction bases left unmatched: 12. Germline lookup yields CDR1 MNHNS and CDR2 SASEGT. CDR3 nucleotide sequence: TGTGCCAGCAGGCCCGGGGCTAGCGGGATACAAGATACGCAGTATTTT. It yields the protein CASRPGASGIQDTQYF.

This clonotype appeared many times. V usage is TRBV29-1 and J usage is TRBJ2-3; D remains ambiguous. The CDR3 sequence is 14 residues long. Germline V gives CDR1 SQVTM, CDR2 ANQGSEA. V was cut by 7 bases and J by 1 base, with 15 bases left in between. The chain's CDR3 is CSGRSNWGTDTQYF. The CDR3 bases are TGCAGCGGGCGATCCAATTGGGGCACAGATACGCAGTATTTT.

This clonotype has only one observation. The chain recombines TRBV29-1 with TRBJ2-1, with D tentatively TRBD1 (6 bases). Per the germline V gene, CDR1 is SQVTM and CDR2 is ANQGSEA. The germline V and J ends were trimmed by 6 bases and 6 bases, with 12 bases remaining between them. The CDR3 covers 12 residues. CDR3 sequence (DNA): TGCAGCGTGGCCGACAGGTCCAATGAGCAGTTCTTC. Amino acids: CSVADRSNEQFF.

The table lists this clonotype with many counts. This chain connects TRBV6-2 or TRBV6-3 to TRBJ2-3; 8 bases fit TRBD2. Trimming at V came to 2 bases and at J to 6 bases, leaving 10 bases not matched to a gene. Germline lookup yields CDR1 MNHEY and CDR2 SVGEGT. This CDR3 is 16 amino acids long. In DNA form, the CDR3 reads TGTGCCAGCAGTTACCCTAAAAACGGGAGGGCCGATACGCAGTATTTT. Translated, it gives CASSYPKNGRADTQYF.

The chain links TRBV11-1 to TRBJ2-1, with no clear D. This CDR3 comprises 16 residues. Between the trimmed V and J ends, which lost 1 base and 0 bases, there was a span of 10 bases. From germline, CDR1 is SGHAT and CDR2 FQDESV (reference sequence). DNA of the CDR3: TGTGCCAGCAGCTTAGTTTTGGAGAGCTCCTACAATGAGCAGTTCTTC. Translating gives CASSLVLESSYNEQFF.

This clonotype was seen repeatedly, ten times or more. The chain is built from TRBV9 and TRBJ2-7; 7 nucleotides line up with TRBD2. J lost 7 bases, V lost 0 bases, and 4 bases had no gene match. The V gene's germline CDR1 is SGDLS and CDR2 YYNGEE. The CDR3 covers 13 residues. The CDR3 reads CASSVVGEGEQYF. CDR3 coding DNA: TGTGCCAGCAGCGTAGTAGGGGAGGGAGAGCAGTACTTC.